The clone carrying this TCR beta chain was found many times. Profiles of TCR beta VDJ and CDR3 were generated from a genomic DNA template. TCRdb re-derived calls from the reads in MiXCR, one entry per CDR3 protein. The table lists approximately 260,000 distinct CDR3 sequences, roughly 82% of them singletons, with 35% to 50% in the top ten. This CDR3 contains 13 residues. Trimming took 2 bases from V and 0 from J, leaving 2 bases between them. Germline V gene data show CDR1 as KGHSH and CDR2 as LQKENI. Patients sequenced had flow cytometry evidence of CD8+CD57+ cell expansion. This record belongs to a study of CD8+CD57+ T cells in acquired aplastic anemia. Across the whole study: Yields of DNA that came from sorted CD4+ and CD8+ cells averaged about 3.3 ug.

The chain couples TRBV18 to TRBJ1-5, with no clear D. The receptor's source is a human donor with aplastic anemia. Source material: sorted CD4+, CD8+, or CD8+CD57+ T cells (not recorded which) from PBMCs. In DNA form, the CDR3 reads TGTGCCAGCTCACCAGGTAGCAATCAGCCCCAGCATTTT. It specifies CASSPGSNQPQHF.